A single sample gave rise to the 4 T cell receptor beta chains below, sequenced in a study of PD-L1 blockade in urothelial cancer (dated by TCRdb to between 2016 and 2019). Receptors were amplified or captured by the immunoSEQ multiplex PCR assay. Entries here come from immuneACCESS through TCRdb and include only in-frame sequences with V and J called. Some clones fail to appear in such tables; in the studies checked, an unresolved V gene covers under half of the shortfall, and the cause of the remainder is unknown. The sample table lists roughly 40,000 clones, around four fifths of them with a count of one. In total, the top ten clones hold about 15% of the sample. The material sequenced was PBMCs, taken around atezolizumab (anti-PD-L1) treatment. The receptors were gathered from a man in his fifties or sixties with urothelial cancer.

The chain is built from TRBV10-2 and TRBJ2-3, with D possibly TRBD2 on 5 matching bases. CDR1 WSHSY and CDR2 SAAADI come from the germline V gene. This CDR3 is built from 15 residues. Trimming left V 3 bases short and J 3 bases short, with 13 bases between. The CDR3 loop reads CASSDRRRRTDTQYF. The CDR3 nucleotides read TGCGCCAGCAGTGACCGGCGACGGAGGACAGATACGCAGTATTTT.

The chain joins TRBV29-1 to TRBJ1-4; D not certain. V gave up 2 bases and J gave up 3 bases, with 10 bases separating them. Germline assignment: CDR1 SQVTM and CDR2 ANQGSEA. The CDR3 consists of 14 residues. The CDR3 protein is CSVESPGSNEKLFF. CDR3 DNA sequence: TGCAGCGTTGAATCGCCGGGATCTAATGAAAAACTGTTTTTT.

This clone appeared once. The J gene is TRBJ2-7, the V gene TRBV5-1; D is uncertain. V was clipped by 4 bases and J by 0 bases, with 14 bases between them. The length of the CDR3 is 15 residues. Germline V gene lookup returns CDR1 SGHRS and CDR2 YFSETQ. Written as DNA, the CDR3 is TGCGCCAGCAGCCCCCGGCAGGTTAGCTCCTACGAGCAGTACTTC. This encodes CASSPRQVSSYEQYF.

V gene TRBV7-2 combines with J gene TRBJ2-2, with D unresolved. There are 15 residues in the CDR3. V was clipped by 5 bases and J by 2 bases, with 12 bases between them. Germline values: CDR1 SGHTA, CDR2 FQGNSA. This chain's CDR3 is CASSTGLLNTGELFF. CDR3 DNA sequence: TGTGCCAGCAGCACGGGTTTGCTTAACACCGGGGAGCTGTTTTTT.